This T cell receptor (beta chain) was recovered during a study of T cells in Graves' hyperthyroidism and ophthalmopathy. This clonotype was observed a few times. RNA transcripts provided the source from which TCR beta CDR3 regions were amplified. A first-round RT-PCR of the TCR CDR3 used the HTBI primer set. TCRdb independently ran MiXCR on the multiplex PCR reads; one entry per CDR3 protein. Of a few hundred thousand distinct CDR3 sequences listed, around 46% are singletons. Trimming took 8 bases from V and 10 from J, leaving 12 bases between them. Per germline, CDR1 SSHAT and CDR2 FNYEAQ (reference sequence). CDR3 length: 11 amino acids.

The specimen was peripheral blood or thyroid tissue (not recorded which). V gene TRBV7-7 combines with J gene TRBJ2-1, with D possibly TRBD1 on 6 matching bases. The sequence was collected from a woman aged 18-29 years with Graves' hyperthyroidism. The CDR3 coding sequence is TGTGCCAGCGGACAGCTGGGCGAGCAGTTCTTC. Its translation is CASGQLGEQFF.